Each of the 11 T cell receptor beta chains below was sequenced from the same sample in a study of Ad26.COV2.S vaccination and SARS-CoV-2 variants. TCRdb's copy holds only in-frame clones and misses some; the assay was immunoSEQ multiplex PCR. The sample gives 46,000 or so clones, roughly 80% of which show up once; around 47% is in the top ten. The sample here was peripheral blood, taken after recovery from COVID-19. These receptors all stem from a human donor who had recovered from COVID-19.

The chain uses TRBV2 and TRBJ2-1, with D perhaps matching TRBD2 (7 bases). The V end was cut by 5 bases, the J end by 4 bases, with 30 bases between. The CDR3 sequence is 20 residues long. In germline, CDR1 is SNHLY, CDR2 FYNNEI. CDR3 protein: CASSPRGAGLTRPSYNEQFF. CDR3 coding DNA: TGTGCCAGCAGTCCCAGGGGAGCGGGACTTACCCGCCCATCTTACAATGAGCAGTTCTTC. Looking up the rest from reference TRBV2 and TRBJ2-1 gives the full variable domain: EPEVTQTPSHQVTQMGQEVILRCVPISNHLYFYWYRQILGQKVEFLVSFYNNEISEKSEIFDDQFSVERPDGSNFTLKIRSTKLEDSAMYFCASSPRGAGLTRPSYNEQFFGPGTRLTVL.

V is TRBV27 and J is TRBJ2-1, with 12 bases that match TRBD1. This CDR3 comprises 18 residues. CDR1 and CDR2 (germline): MNHEY, SMNVEV (reference sequence). Losses at the gene ends were 7 bases for V and 10 bases for J; bases not matched to a gene: 20. The DNA of the CDR3 is TGTGCCAGCATCCCGCACTCCGGGACAGGGGGCCACCGGGGCGAGCAGTTCTTC. It codes for CASIPHSGTGGHRGEQFF.

J is TRBJ2-3 and V is TRBV5-1; D gene uncertain. Trimming shortened V by 4 bases and J by 2 bases, and 14 bases separated the two germline ends. Germline values: CDR1 SGHRS, CDR2 YFSETQ. The CDR3 is 15 residues long. The CDR3 DNA sequence: TGCGCCAGCAGCCTGGTCGGGTCCCACACAGATACGCAGTATTTT. The encoded protein is CASSLVGSHTDTQYF.

In its sample, this clone was seen once. The chain combines TRBV18 with TRBJ1-1; possibly TRBD1 for D (5 bases). This CDR3 is built from 16 residues. CDR1 and CDR2 from the germline V gene are KGHSH and LQKENI. The V end lost 3 bases, the J end lost 1 base, and 15 bases lay between the germline ends. CDR3 sequence (DNA): TGTGCCAGCTCACCCCTCTTAAGGGGAGGGAACACTGAAGCTTTCTTT. Residues: CASSPLLRGGNTEAFF.

This clone was seen only a few times. This sequence joins TRBV7-7 and TRBJ2-7; 10 bases match TRBD2. Per the germline V gene, CDR1 is SSHAT and CDR2 is FNYEAQ (reference sequence). Losses at the gene ends were 4 bases for V and 4 bases for J; bases not matched to a gene: 7. The CDR3 is 15 amino acids. CDR3 coding DNA: TGTGCCAGCAGCTCTTCTAGCGGGAGTCAGTACGAGCAGTACTTC. It specifies CASSSSSGSQYEQYF.

For the CDR3, the DNA is TGTGCCAGCAGCTTAGACAGGGTAGATTCTGGAAACACCATATATTTT. This translates into CASSLDRVDSGNTIYF. The chain employs TRBV7-9 and TRBJ1-3, with a tentative D call TRBD1 (6 bases). This CDR3 has 16 residues. V lost 1 base to trimming and J lost 1 base, with 11 bases between them. From germline, CDR1 is SEHNR and CDR2 FQNEAQ (reference sequence).

The chain carries TRBV24-1 and TRBJ2-7; 9 bases line up with TRBD1. Germline assignment: CDR1 KGHDR and CDR2 SFDVKD. The V and J ends lost 4 bases and 6 bases, in that order; junction bases with no gene match: 12. CDR3 length: 16 residues. The DNA for the CDR3 is TGTGCCACCAGTGAAAAAGAACAGGGGGCGCGTAGCGAGCAGTACTTC. Encoded protein: CATSEKEQGARSEQYF.

This sequence joins TRBV19 and TRBJ2-2; D might be TRBD2 (5 bases). Germline-derived CDR1 and CDR2 are LNHDA and SQIVND (reference sequence). This CDR3 has 13 residues. The V gene lost 6 bases and the J gene lost 5 bases, with 10 bases spanning the gap. The CDR3 spells CASSQLGTGELFF. DNA of the CDR3: TGTGCCAGTAGCCAACTAGGGACCGGGGAGCTGTTTTTT.

This clone was counted only a few times. The V call is TRBV15, the J call TRBJ1-2; TRBD1 matches at 7 bases. The CDR3 spans 14 residues. V shed 6 bases and J 4 bases; nucleotides not matched to a gene: 8. CDR1 and CDR2 from the germline V gene are LNHNV and YYDKDF (reference sequence). CDR3 region: CATREQGNSYGYTF. Here the CDR3 DNA reads TGTGCCACCAGGGAACAGGGGAATTCCTATGGCTACACCTTC.

In nucleotides, the CDR3 is TGCGCCAGCAGCTTTAGGACAGGGGACTATGGCTACACCTTC. Protein product: CASSFRTGDYGYTF. The rearrangement uses TRBV5-1 and TRBJ1-2; 9 positions match TRBD1. The ends lost 2 bases at V and 3 bases at J; junction bases unmatched: 2. The CDR3 spans 14 residues. Germline assignment: CDR1 SGHRS and CDR2 YFSETQ.

This chain joins TRBV5-4 and TRBJ2-1, with D tentatively TRBD1 (5 bases). The CDR3 length is 15 residues. From germline, CDR1 is SGHNT and CDR2 YYREEE (reference sequence). With 4 bases removed from V and 6 bases from J, the gap between germline ends came to 17 bases. The CDR3 here is CASSTGLSGPNEQFF. The CDR3 DNA reads as TGTGCCAGCAGCACCGGGCTGTCAGGGCCCAATGAGCAGTTCTTC.